The next 16 T cell receptor beta chains were all read from a single sample in a study of T cells in Graves' hyperthyroidism and ophthalmopathy. RNA transcripts served as the template for amplifying TCR beta CDR3 regions. First-round RT-PCR targeting the TCR CDR3 was performed with the HTBI primer set. TCRdb used MiXCR to reprocess the multiplex PCR reads, holding one entry per CDR3 protein. This table holds 460,000 or so distinct CDR3 sequences, roughly an eighth found once. Sequencing was done on a sample of blood. The receptors stem from a woman aged 18-29 years with Graves' hyperthyroidism.

This clonotype was seen a few times. The CDR3 DNA reads TGTGCCAGCAGTTCTTCCCAAGGCTTACAGGGGGACCCCTCTGGCTACACCTTC. It translates to CASSSSQGLQGDPSGYTF. The rearrangement uses TRBV12-3 or TRBV12-4 and TRBJ1-2, with TRBD1 identical over 8 bases. V lost 4 bases, J lost 7 bases, and 20 bases stayed unmatched. The CDR3 loop spans 18 amino acids.

This clonotype was seen many times. This chain links TRBV3-1 with TRBJ2-3; D gene uncertain. V lost 0 bases and J 2 bases, leaving 12 bases between the germline ends. The CDR3 is made up of 16 amino acids. CDR1 is LGHDT, CDR2 YNNKEL, per germline (reference sequence). DNA of the CDR3: TGTGCCAGCAGCCAAGATGACGGAGTCTACACAGATACGCAGTATTTT. Protein product: CASSQDDGVYTDTQYF.

In its sample, this clonotype was seen many times. The V gene is TRBV28, the J gene TRBJ2-7; 7 positions agree with TRBD1. The ends lost 5 bases at V and 3 bases at J; junction bases unmatched: 7. CDR3 length: 14 residues. Germline loops: CDR1 MDHEN, CDR2 SYDVKM. CDR3 in amino acids: CASSPWDSFYEQYF. The CDR3 coding sequence is TGTGCCAGCAGTCCATGGGACAGTTTCTACGAGCAGTACTTC. Together with reference TRBV28 and TRBJ2-7, the CDR3 gives the full variable domain: DVKVTQSSRYLVKRTGEKVFLECVQDMDHENMFWYRQDPGLGLRLIYFSYDVKMKEKGDIPEGYSVSREKKERFSLILESASTNQTSMYLCASSPWDSFYEQYFGPGTRLTVT.

In its sample, this clonotype was seen many times. The chain combines TRBV3-1 with TRBJ2-1, with 7 bases matching TRBD1. Germline CDR1 reads LGHDT; CDR2 reads YNNKEL (reference sequence). With V trimmed by 4 bases and J by 4 bases, 7 bases remained unmatched. The CDR3 consists of 15 residues. The CDR3 sequence: CASSPTGQVYNEQFF. In DNA, the CDR3 is TGTGCCAGCAGCCCGACAGGGCAGGTGTACAATGAGCAGTTCTTC.

This clonotype came up a few times. The chain links TRBV27 to TRBJ2-1; 7 nucleotides agree with TRBD2. CDR1 is MNHEY and CDR2 is SMNVEV in the germline V gene (reference sequence). This CDR3 spans 14 amino acids. J lost 2 bases, V lost 5 bases, and 3 bases had no gene match. The CDR3, as DNA: TGTGCCAGCAGTACCGGGGGGACCTACAATGAGCAGTTCTTC. The encoded protein is CASSTGGTYNEQFF.

This clonotype was counted many times. V and J are TRBV20-1 and TRBJ2-1; 11 nucleotides match TRBD2. This CDR3 contains 19 residues. V was pared by 3 bases and J by 0 bases, with 13 bases of the junction left unmatched. CDR1 DFQATT and CDR2 SNEGSKA come from the germline V gene (reference sequence). CDR3 nucleotide sequence: TGCAGTGCTAGTTCCCCGGGACTAGCGGTTTTTAGCTCCTACAATGAGCAGTTCTTC. Amino acids: CSASSPGLAVFSSYNEQFF.

This clonotype was seen ten or more times. V and J are TRBV29-1 and TRBJ2-1; TRBD2 is a possible D gene (6 bases). V shed 3 bases and J shed 5 bases, with 8 bases lying between them. Germline assignment: CDR1 SQVTM and CDR2 ANQGSEA. There are 12 residues in the CDR3. CDR3: CSVEEGHNEQFF. CDR3 DNA: TGCAGCGTTGAGGAGGGCCACAATGAGCAGTTCTTC.

This clonotype was picked up many times. The rearrangement uses TRBV6-2 or TRBV6-3 and TRBJ2-2, with TRBD1 matching 7 bases. Germline V gene data show CDR1 as MNHEY and CDR2 as SVGEGT. The CDR3 is 14 residues long. The junction had 4 bases not matched to a gene; V was cut back by 5 bases and J by 4 bases. CDR3 nucleotide sequence: TGTGCCAGCAGTCTCAGACAGGGCACCGGGGAGCTGTTTTTT. This sequence encodes CASSLRQGTGELFF.

This clonotype was seen repeatedly, ten times or more. V gene TRBV12-3 or TRBV12-4 combines with J gene TRBJ2-1; D unclear. Trimming removed 2 bases from V and 1 base from J, with 12 bases in between. The CDR3 covers 16 residues. CDR3 DNA: TGTGCCAGCAGTTTAATTCAGCGCTCTTCCTACAATGAGCAGTTCTTC. Translation: CASSLIQRSSYNEQFF.

This clonotype was counted at least ten times. The chain recombines TRBV28 with TRBJ1-2, with D possibly TRBD1 on 5 matching bases. Germline assignment: CDR1 MDHEN and CDR2 SYDVKM. The CDR3 covers 14 residues. Trimming pared 2 bases from V and 3 bases from J, leaving 10 bases between. The CDR3 reads CASSLEGHHYGYTF. CDR3 DNA: TGTGCCAGCAGTTTAGAAGGACACCACTATGGCTACACCTTC.

The chain employs TRBV2 and TRBJ2-1; TRBD2 aligns across 9 bases. This CDR3 spans 14 amino acids. J was trimmed by 6 bases and V by 6 bases; bases with no gene match: 6. The germline gives CDR1 SNHLY, CDR2 FYNNEI. CDR3 sequence: CASRWAGGPNEQFF. The CDR3 coding sequence is TGTGCCAGCAGATGGGCGGGAGGGCCCAATGAGCAGTTCTTC.

This clonotype occurred many times. This rearrangement joins TRBV18 to TRBJ2-1; TRBD2 matches at 15 bases. V dropped 6 bases and J dropped 10; count of bases not matched to a gene: 10. The CDR3 is made up of 16 amino acids. Germline lookup yields CDR1 KGHSH and CDR2 LQKENI. CDR3 DNA: TGTGCCAGCTCTCCGAAGGGACTAGCGGGAGGAAGCGAGCAGTTCTTC. Protein product: CASSPKGLAGGSEQFF.

Ten or more counts support this clonotype. The chain is built from TRBV12-3 or TRBV12-4 and TRBJ1-2; a possible D gene is TRBD1 (6 bases). The ends were cut back, 5 bases at V and 2 bases at J, with 9 bases in the middle. The CDR3 spans 13 residues. The CDR3: CASSTGNNYGYTF. CDR3 bases: TGTGCCAGCAGTACAGGGAACAACTATGGCTACACCTTC.

This clonotype has more than one count but fewer than ten. This chain links TRBV20-1 with TRBJ2-1; 8 bases align to TRBD2. The CDR3 has 15 residues. The germline CDR1 and CDR2 sequences are DFQATT and SNEGSKA (reference sequence). J was trimmed by 6 bases and V by 3 bases; bases with no gene match: 10. The CDR3 loop is CSASKGTSFFNEQFF. The CDR3 DNA reads as TGCAGTGCTAGCAAAGGGACTAGTTTTTTCAATGAGCAGTTCTTC.

This clonotype was counted a few times. The chain carries TRBV5-1 and TRBJ2-7; D possibly uses TRBD1 or TRBD2 (6 bases each). Germline V lookup: CDR1 SGHRS, CDR2 YFSETQ. The V end was cut by 4 bases, the J end by 2 bases, with 16 bases between. CDR3 length equals 15 residues. Written as DNA, the CDR3 is TGCGCCAGCAGCACTGGATGGGGGGCGGCCTACGAGCAGTACTTC. This sequence encodes CASSTGWGAAYEQYF.

This clonotype was counted ten times or more. The chain recombines TRBV20-1 with TRBJ2-4; D might be TRBD2 (5 bases). CDR1 and CDR2 from the germline V gene are DFQATT and SNEGSKA (reference sequence). This CDR3 is 14 amino acids long. Between the trimmed V and J ends, which lost 0 bases and 9 bases, there was a span of 15 bases. CDR3 loop: CSARDPDRLFIQYF. CDR3 bases: TGCAGTGCTAGAGATCCCGACCGACTATTCATTCAGTACTTC.